Listed below are T cell receptor beta chains from one sample, sequenced in a study of shared clonotypes between healthy human individuals. Data came from immunoSEQ multiplex PCR; TCRdb stores just in-frame clones and leaves some out. Among about 2 million clones listed, about 94% were seen once. Source material: naive CD8+ T cells sorted from blood. These receptors came from a young man in good health. Each CDR3 is given with its conserved first and last residue.

>TRBJ2-3|TRBV30
CASSGVNTDTQYF
>TRBJ2-7|TRBV2
CASSGRMGEQYF
>TRBJ2-2|TRBV7-9
CASSSSPVGPNTGELFF
>TRBJ1-4|TRBV14
CASSPRTGRTNEKLFF
>TRBJ2-3|TRBV27
CASSLMPLTDTQYF
>TRBJ2-5|TRBV7-9
CASSPPTGVETQYF
>TRBJ2-7|TRBV7-8
CASSLEVPSGSYEQYF
>TRBJ2-7|TRBV9
CASSVAGLGSYEQYF
>TRBJ2-7|TRBV10-3
CAISDPGQGHEQYF
>TRBJ1-1|TRBV4-1
CASSQVAGTEAFF
>TRBJ2-7|TRBV7-2
CASGGHTTYEQYF
>TRBJ2-4|TRBV9
CASSLAGLAGDIQYF
>TRBJ2-2|TRBV7-8
CASSWGSVGTGELFF
>TRBJ1-2|TRBV11-2
CASSLAGVHGYTF
>TRBJ2-7|TRBV28
CASSLMVGREQYF
>TRBJ1-1|TRBV5-6
CASSLGVQGPEAFF
>TRBJ1-6|TRBV5-4
CASRDPAADNSPLHF
>TRBJ2-7|TRBV14
CASSPAGGGYEQYF
>TRBJ2-3|TRBV7-6
CASRRTSGATDTQYF
>TRBJ2-1|TRBV7-8
CASSLAIIGGRANEQFF
>TRBJ2-7|TRBV2
CASRKDRIAGGPDSYEQYF
>TRBJ2-1|TRBV28
CASSSKPGGDHNEQFF
>TRBJ2-3|TRBV10-3
CAISEPDSQRTDTQYF
>TRBJ2-7|TRBV10-1
CASSKSLGGIYEQYF
>TRBJ1-4|TRBV7-9
CASSEGAEKLFF
>TRBJ1-1|TRBV7-9
CASSLDMGYNRGEEAFF
>TRBJ2-1|TRBV6-6
CASSYSGSSYNEQFF
>TRBJ1-2|TRBV5-1
CASSLEDANYGYTF
>TRBJ2-5|TRBV4-1
CASSQEGPAGLLQETQYF
>TRBJ1-2|TRBV7-3
CASSPIGGRPNYGYTF
>TRBJ1-4|TRBV6-4
CASSDSDIRGPNEKLFF
>TRBJ2-6|TRBV27
CASTNLGSGANVLTF
>TRBJ1-5|TRBV15
CATSPESGVYSNQPQHF
>TRBJ2-1|TRBV18
CASSPQTSGGRYYNEQFF
>TRBJ1-2|TRBV7-9
CASSLAGEGYTF
>TRBJ1-5|TRBV28
CASTDNQPQHF
>TRBJ2-7|TRBV27
CASSLVGAYVKQYF
>TRBJ2-3|TRBV10-1
CASSDPGQGTDTQYF
>TRBJ2-1|TRBV2
CASRGIYNEQFF
>TRBJ2-5|TRBV28
CASSFLVGSQETQYF
>TRBJ2-7|TRBV27
CASSLAGASYEQYF
>TRBJ2-7|TRBV6-6
CASWAGGHEQYF
>TRBJ2-2|TRBV7-6
CASSIDRGGTGELFF
>TRBJ2-3|TRBV11-2
CASSLAIAPSTDTQYF
>TRBJ1-5|TRBV6-1
CASNRNRGSNQPQHF
>TRBJ2-4|TRBV12-5
CASGWAAGGKGKNIQYF
>TRBJ2-1|TRBV6-5
CASSPSGSADEQFF
>TRBJ2-7|TRBV7-3
CASSLGQGHAYEQYF
>TRBJ1-4|TRBV5-4
CASSLDIRQGGWGEKLFF
>TRBJ2-7|TRBV13
CASSGRLAGATYEQYF
>TRBJ2-4|TRBV13
CASSSWAGGAKNIQYF
>TRBJ1-2|TRBV28
CASTLRSGHGYTF
>TRBJ2-5|TRBV7-9
CASSLALSGAGETQYF
>TRBJ2-5|TRBV5-1
CASSLLFGVGETQYF
>TRBJ2-7|TRBV28
CASSLQDHGEQYF
>TRBJ1-1|TRBV6-5
CASSYGQLNTEAFF
>TRBJ2-1|TRBV7-9
CASSPYLGGDEQFF
>TRBJ2-3|TRBV6-5
CASSYSTGTDTQYF
>TRBJ2-2|TRBV11-2
CASSYPGLPNTGELFF